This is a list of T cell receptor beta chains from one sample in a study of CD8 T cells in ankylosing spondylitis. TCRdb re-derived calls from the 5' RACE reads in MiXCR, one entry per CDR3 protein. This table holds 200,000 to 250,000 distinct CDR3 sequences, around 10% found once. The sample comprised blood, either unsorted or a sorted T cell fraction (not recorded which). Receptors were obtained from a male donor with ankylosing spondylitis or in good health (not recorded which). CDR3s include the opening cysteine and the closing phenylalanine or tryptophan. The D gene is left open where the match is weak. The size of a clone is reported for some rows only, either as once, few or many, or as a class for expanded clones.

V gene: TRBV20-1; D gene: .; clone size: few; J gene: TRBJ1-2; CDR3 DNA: TGCAGTGCTACTCTAGCGTATGGCTACACCTTC; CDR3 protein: CSATLAYGYTF
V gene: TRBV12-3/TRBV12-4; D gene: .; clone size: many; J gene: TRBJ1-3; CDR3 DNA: TGTGCCAGCAGTCCTGGACGGTACTCTGGAAACACCATATATTTT; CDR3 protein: CASSPGRYSGNTIYF
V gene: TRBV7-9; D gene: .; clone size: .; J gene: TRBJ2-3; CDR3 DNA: TGTGCCAGCAGCTCCCTGGAGACCGACACAGATACGCAGTATTTT; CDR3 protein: CASSSLETDTDTQYF
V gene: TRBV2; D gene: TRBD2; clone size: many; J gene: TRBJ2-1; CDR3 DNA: TGTGCCAGCAGAGAACTAGCGGGAAGTTACAATGAGCAGTTCTTC; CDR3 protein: CASRELAGSYNEQFF
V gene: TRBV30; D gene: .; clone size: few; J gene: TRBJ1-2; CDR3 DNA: TGTGCCTGGGGGACCAGGGACTATGGCTACACCTTC; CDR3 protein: CAWGTRDYGYTF
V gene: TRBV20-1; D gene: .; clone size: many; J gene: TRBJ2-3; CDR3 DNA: TGCAGTGCTAGTTGGGAAGATACGCAGTATTTT; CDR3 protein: CSASWEDTQYF
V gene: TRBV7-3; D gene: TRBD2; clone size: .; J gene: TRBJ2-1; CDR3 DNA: TGTGCCAGCAGCTTGAGAGGGACTAGTCGGGGCAATGAGCAGTTCTTC; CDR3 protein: CASSLRGTSRGNEQFF
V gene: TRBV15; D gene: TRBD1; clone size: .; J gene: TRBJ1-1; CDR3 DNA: TGTGCCACCAGCAGTCCCGCTATCCGGGACAGGGTTCTAGCTTTCTTT; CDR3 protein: CATSSPAIRDRVLAFF
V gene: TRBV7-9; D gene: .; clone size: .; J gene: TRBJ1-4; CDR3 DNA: TGTGCCAGCAGCCCAGGCAGTCAAGAAAAACTGTTTTTT; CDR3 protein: CASSPGSQEKLFF
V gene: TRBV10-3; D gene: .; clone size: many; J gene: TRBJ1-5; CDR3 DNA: TGTGCCATCAGTGAGAGGGGCGGCGGCAATCAGCCCCAGCATTTT; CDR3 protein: CAISERGGGNQPQHF
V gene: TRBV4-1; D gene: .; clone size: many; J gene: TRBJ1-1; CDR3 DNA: TGCGCCAGCAGCCGCGTCCATGGACAGGAAGCTTTCTTT; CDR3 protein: CASSRVHGQEAFF
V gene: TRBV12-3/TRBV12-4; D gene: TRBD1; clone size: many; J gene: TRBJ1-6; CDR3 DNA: TGTGCCAGCAGTTCCCAGGGGGCCCTCCACTTT; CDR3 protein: CASSSQGALHF
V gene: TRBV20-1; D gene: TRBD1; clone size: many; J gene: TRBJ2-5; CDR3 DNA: TGCAGTGCCGCCCCACCGGGACAGCGTATCCTAGAGACCCAGTACTTC; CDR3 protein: CSAAPPGQRILETQYF
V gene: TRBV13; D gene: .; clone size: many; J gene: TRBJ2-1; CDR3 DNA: TGTGCCAGCAGCTTAAGTTGGCGGCTCAATGAGCAGTTCTTC; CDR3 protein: CASSLSWRLNEQFF
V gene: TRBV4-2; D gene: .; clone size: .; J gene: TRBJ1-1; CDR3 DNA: TGTGCCAGCATCCGCCGAGGGGTGAACACTGAAGCTTTCTTT; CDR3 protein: CASIRRGVNTEAFF